This entry lists 30 T cell receptor beta chains sequenced from one sample in a study of PD-L1 blockade in urothelial cancer. Time point specified: pretreatment peripheral blood. The repertoire was sequenced with immunoSEQ multiplex PCR; TCRdb's copy has only in-frame clones and lacks some. This table holds under 70,000 clones, around 86% found once. Sequenced material: PBMCs, taken around atezolizumab (anti-PD-L1) treatment. The source is a man in his sixties or seventies with urothelial cancer.

This chain joins TRBV28 and TRBJ2-7; 9 bases match TRBD1. V was pared by 5 bases and J by 5 bases, with 10 bases of the junction left unmatched. Germline V gene lookup returns CDR1 MDHEN and CDR2 SYDVKM. The CDR3 is made up of 15 amino acids. The CDR3 spells CASSADGTGGNEQYF. The CDR3 nucleotides are TGTGCCAGCAGTGCCGATGGAACAGGGGGCAACGAGCAGTACTTC.

The rearrangement links TRBV7-6 to TRBJ1-1; the D gene is possibly TRBD1 (6 bases). Germline V CDR1 and CDR2: SGHVS, FNYEAQ. The CDR3 runs 15 residues. Trimming left V 4 bases short and J 0 bases short, with 12 bases between. The CDR3 loop reads CASSSDSSMNTEAFF. The CDR3 DNA reads as TGTGCCAGCAGCTCGGACAGCTCCATGAACACTGAAGCTTTCTTT.

This clone occurred a few times. The chain combines TRBV4-1 with TRBJ1-2; 10 bases align to TRBD1. Germline V gene data show CDR1 as MGHRA and CDR2 as YSYEKL. This CDR3 comprises 15 residues. With 0 bases clipped from V and 8 bases from J, the junction kept 6 bases outside the gene matches. The DNA for the CDR3 is TGCGCCAGCAGCCAAGAGGGACAGGGGACGCAGGGCTACACCTTC. Translating gives CASSQEGQGTQGYTF.

The J gene is TRBJ1-3, the V gene TRBV5-4; perhaps TRBD1 as D (5 bases). Germline V CDR1 and CDR2: SGHNT, YYREEE (reference sequence). The CDR3 is 16 amino acids. Trimming cost V 0 bases and J 0 bases, with 10 bases left between them. CDR3 DNA: TGTGCCAGCAGCTTGGGGGGGACTTCCTCTGGAAACACCATATATTTT. Amino acid sequence: CASSLGGTSSGNTIYF.

J is TRBJ2-3 and V is TRBV19; tentatively, D is TRBD1 (5 bases). Germline V CDR1 and CDR2: LNHDA, SQIVND (reference sequence). V shed 4 bases and J shed 14 bases, with 22 bases lying between them. The CDR3 is 14 amino acids. The CDR3 protein is CASSRGQLGGYAYF. The CDR3 nucleotides are TGTGCCAGTAGTAGGGGCCAATTAGGTGGATACGCGTATTTT.

This clone showed up just once. J is TRBJ2-7 and V is TRBV25-1, with D perhaps matching TRBD2 (6 bases). The ends were cut back, 3 bases at V and 0 bases at J, with 15 bases in the middle. This CDR3 has 16 amino acids. Germline CDR1 MGHDK, CDR2 SYGVNS. The CDR3 loop is CASSEGGHRGSYEQYF. For the CDR3, the DNA is TGTGCCAGCAGTGAGGGAGGACATCGAGGCTCCTACGAGCAGTACTTC.

This clone has a handful of counts. The J gene is TRBJ2-7, the V gene TRBV7-9; the match to TRBD2 covers 7 bases. The CDR3 spans 14 residues. Germline trimming cut 1 base from V and 2 bases from J; bases unmatched to any gene: 2. CDR1 and CDR2 (germline): SEHNR, FQNEAQ (reference sequence). The CDR3 loop reads CASSLGLAAYEQYF. The CDR3 coding sequence is TGTGCCAGCAGCTTAGGACTAGCAGCCTACGAGCAGTACTTC. Full variable domain (missing parts from reference TRBV7-9 and TRBJ2-7): DTGVSQNPRHKITKRGQNVTFRCDPISEHNRLYWYRQTLGQGPEFLTYFQNEAQLEKSRLLSDRFSAERPKGSFSTLEIQRTEQGDSAMYLCASSLGLAAYEQYFGPGTRLTVT.

Written as DNA, the CDR3 is TGTGCCAGCAGGACAGTCTATGGCTACACCTTC. Protein product: CASRTVYGYTF. The chain is built from TRBV25-1 and TRBJ1-2; TRBD1 is a possible D gene (5 bases). This CDR3 has 11 amino acids. Germline assignment: CDR1 MGHDK and CDR2 SYGVNS. Trimming removed 6 bases at V and 4 bases at J, with 6 bases between.

This sequence joins TRBV27 and TRBJ2-3, with TRBD2 identical over 8 bases. V lost 6 bases to trimming and J lost 14 bases; unmatched junction nucleotides: 13. CDR1 MNHEY and CDR2 SMNVEV come from the germline V gene (reference sequence). The CDR3 runs 13 residues. The CDR3 spells CASRSSGTGYAYF. The CDR3 nucleotides are TGTGCCAGCAGAAGTAGCGGGACGGGATACGCGTATTTT.

This clone occurred once. J is TRBJ1-2 and V is TRBV5-4; 7 bases match TRBD1. Trimming cost V 0 bases and J 7 bases; bases outside gene matches: 18. Germline CDR1 is SGHNT and CDR2 is YYREEE (reference sequence). This CDR3 spans 18 amino acids. Written as DNA, the CDR3 is TGTGCCAGCAGCTTGGGCCCCCGACCTGGGACAGAGTCAACTGGCTACACCTTC. Residues: CASSLGPRPGTESTGYTF.

V and J are TRBV11-2 and TRBJ2-4; possibly TRBD2 for D (5 bases). Per germline, CDR1 SGHAT and CDR2 FQNNGV. Trimming removed 5 bases from V and 3 bases from J, with 5 bases in between. The CDR3 consists of 12 residues. The CDR3 DNA follows: TGTGCCAGCAGCCGGGGCAAAAACATTCAGTACTTC. It encodes CASSRGKNIQYF.

This clone was found once. The chain joins TRBV5-1 to TRBJ2-6, with a possible D match to TRBD1 (6 bases). The CDR3 runs 16 residues. V was clipped by 0 bases and J by 4 bases, with 11 bases between them. Germline V CDR1 and CDR2: SGHRS, YFSETQ. This CDR3 reads CASSLGQEAGANVLTF. The CDR3 bases are TGCGCCAGCAGCTTGGGACAGGAGGCAGGGGCCAACGTCCTGACTTTC.

This clone was counted between two and nine times. The genes are TRBV6-1 and TRBJ2-3; TRBD2 agrees at 8 bases. Germline V gene sequence: CDR1 MNHNS, CDR2 SASEGT. Losses at the gene ends were 4 bases for V and 14 bases for J; bases not matched to a gene: 17. The CDR3 sequence is 15 residues long. CDR3 in amino acids: CASSVRREAHRYAYF. The CDR3 nucleotides are TGTGCCAGCAGTGTGAGGCGGGAGGCTCACAGATACGCGTATTTT.

The chain combines TRBV7-2 with TRBJ1-2; 7 nucleotides line up with TRBD1. CDR3 size: 13 residues. V shed 5 bases and J 4 bases; nucleotides not matched to a gene: 4. The germline V gene has CDR1 SGHTA and CDR2 FQGNSA. The CDR3 here is CASSGQAIYGYTF. The CDR3 nucleotides read TGTGCCAGCAGCGGACAGGCCATCTATGGCTACACCTTC.

CDR3 amino acids: CASSARLAGLGRNEQFF. The CDR3 bases are TGTGCCAGCAGCGCCCGACTAGCGGGGCTAGGAAGAAATGAGCAGTTCTTC. The chain carries TRBV5-4 and TRBJ2-1; 11 positions agree with TRBD2. This CDR3 region has 17 residues. V was pared by 4 bases and J by 7 bases, with 13 bases of the junction left unmatched. The germline V gene has CDR1 SGHNT and CDR2 YYREEE (reference sequence). Together with reference TRBV5-4 and TRBJ2-1, the CDR3 gives the full variable domain: ETGVTQSPTHLIKTRGQQVTLRCSSQSGHNTVSWYQQALGQGPQFIFQYYREEENGRGNFPPRFSGLQFPNYSSELNVNALELDDSALYLCASSARLAGLGRNEQFFGPGTRLTVL.

V gene TRBV19 combines with J gene TRBJ2-7; the D gene is possibly TRBD1 (5 bases). The CDR3 runs 13 residues. V gave up 10 bases and J gave up 3 bases, with 16 bases separating them. Germline CDR1 LNHDA, CDR2 SQIVND (reference sequence). CDR3 DNA sequence: TGTGCCACAGGGCCCGAGCCGGTCTACGAGCAGTACTTC. Amino acid sequence: CATGPEPVYEQYF.

The genes are TRBV9 and TRBJ2-7; 7 positions match TRBD2. CDR3 length equals 18 residues. CDR1 is SGDLS and CDR2 is YYNGEE in the germline V gene. Trimming removed 0 bases from V and 3 bases from J; junction bases left unmatched: 15. CDR3 nucleotide sequence: TGTGCCAGCAGCGTAGACCCCTCCGCTAGCGGCCTCTTCTACGAGCAGTACTTC. Its protein product is CASSVDPSASGLFYEQYF. The variable domain in full, with the rest retrieved from reference TRBV9 and TRBJ2-7, is DSGVTQTPKHLITATGQRVTLRCSPRSGDLSVYWYQQSLDQGLQFLIQYYNGEERAKGNILERFSAQQFPDLHSELNLSSLELGDSALYFCASSVDPSASGLFYEQYFGPGTRLTVT.

CDR3 in amino acids: CASSPPTQPSTDTQYF. The CDR3 nucleotides read TGTGCCAGCAGCCCCCCGACACAACCTAGCACAGATACGCAGTATTTT. The chain links TRBV28 to TRBJ2-3, with D hard to call. Trimming took 6 bases from V and 0 from J, leaving 16 bases between them. The CDR3 extends over 16 amino acids. The germline gives CDR1 MDHEN, CDR2 SYDVKM.

The chain employs TRBV28 and TRBJ2-7; D perhaps matches TRBD1 (5 bases). This CDR3 has 12 amino acids. The germline gives CDR1 MDHEN, CDR2 SYDVKM. Trimming took 8 bases from V and 0 from J, leaving 8 bases between them. CDR3: CASDSSSYEQYF. CDR3 bases: TGTGCCAGCGACAGTAGCTCCTACGAGCAGTACTTC.

This clone was observed a single time. The genes are TRBV5-1 and TRBJ2-3; 14 bases map to TRBD2. Per germline, CDR1 SGHRS and CDR2 YFSETQ. The CDR3 totals 16 residues. J lost 14 bases, V lost 4 bases, and 15 bases had no gene match. The DNA for the CDR3 is TGCGCCAGCAGCCAGACTAGCGGGAGGGCCGAAAGATACGCGTATTTT. Encoded protein: CASSQTSGRAERYAYF. Full variable domain (rest looked up from reference TRBV5-1 and TRBJ2-3): KAGVTQTPRYLIKTRGQQVTLSCSPISGHRSVSWYQQTPGQGLQFLFEYFSETQRNKGNFPGRFSGRQFSNSRSEMNVSTLELGDSALYLCASSQTSGRAERYAYFGPGTRLTVL.

The chain recombines TRBV7-9 with TRBJ2-7; 10 bases line up with TRBD2. Germline CDR1 and CDR2: SEHNR and FQNEAQ (reference sequence). The CDR3 has 15 residues. V gave up 6 bases and J gave up 2 bases; unmatched junction bases: 7. The CDR3 is CASSYGTSDTYEQYF. The CDR3 bases are TGTGCCAGCAGTTACGGGACTAGCGACACCTACGAGCAGTACTTC. The whole variable domain, remainder taken from reference TRBV7-9 and TRBJ2-7, is DTGVSQNPRHKITKRGQNVTFRCDPISEHNRLYWYRQTLGQGPEFLTYFQNEAQLEKSRLLSDRFSAERPKGSFSTLEIQRTEQGDSAMYLCASSYGTSDTYEQYFGPGTRLTVT.

V usage is TRBV2 and J usage is TRBJ1-5, with 7 nucleotides matching TRBD1. V was clipped by 6 bases and J by 4 bases; unmatched bases: 3. The CDR3 contains 13 residues. Germline lookup yields CDR1 SNHLY and CDR2 FYNNEI. In nucleotides, the CDR3 is TGTGCCAGCAGATCGACAGGGAATCAGCCCCAGCATTTT. Translated, it gives CASRSTGNQPQHF.

The chain uses TRBV18 and TRBJ1-1; D is perhaps TRBD1 (6 bases). This CDR3 is built from 13 residues. CDR1 and CDR2 from the germline V gene are KGHSH and LQKENI. Trimming left V 6 bases short and J 1 base short, with 9 bases between. The CDR3 loop is CASSQDRNTEAFF. CDR3 nucleotide sequence: TGTGCCAGCTCCCAGGACAGGAACACTGAAGCTTTCTTT.

This chain links TRBV19 with TRBJ1-2; 11 bases fit TRBD1. The CDR3 loop spans 16 amino acids. Trimming removed 0 bases from V and 2 bases from J; junction bases left unmatched: 2. The germline V gene encodes CDR1 LNHDA and CDR2 SQIVND (reference sequence). The CDR3 nucleotides are TGTGCCAGTAGTATAGAAGGGACAGGGGGAAACTATGGCTACACCTTC. Translation: CASSIEGTGGNYGYTF.

The chain couples TRBV5-6 to TRBJ2-3; D perhaps matches TRBD2 (5 bases). The V gene lost 0 bases and the J gene lost 14 bases, with 16 bases spanning the gap. Germline V gives CDR1 SGHDT, CDR2 YYEEEE. The CDR3 totals 13 residues. The CDR3 loop reads CASSLAEGRYAYF. The CDR3 bases are TGTGCCAGCAGCTTGGCTGAGGGAAGGTACGCGTATTTT.

This clone was seen a few times. The sample holds other DNA sequences that translate to the same CDR3. This chain uses TRBV7-8 with TRBJ2-7; a possible D gene is TRBD1 (6 bases). This CDR3 has 20 amino acids. Germline-derived CDR1 and CDR2 are SGHVS and FQNEAQ. V lost 4 bases and J lost 0, with 28 bases in between. CDR3 region: CASSSELGHLQPGSSYEQYF. The CDR3 nucleotides are TGTGCCAGCAGCTCTGAGCTGGGACACTTACAACCGGGGTCCTCCTACGAGCAGTACTTC.

The CDR3 nucleotides are TGTGCCACTCTTCGGGGGGGACAGGGCTACACCTTC. Its translation: CATLRGGQGYTF. The genes are TRBV19 and TRBJ1-2, with 7 bases matching TRBD1. Germline CDR1 is LNHDA and CDR2 is SQIVND (reference sequence). CDR3 size: 12 residues. Losses at the gene ends were 10 bases for V and 8 bases for J; bases not matched to a gene: 10.

The rearrangement uses TRBV11-2 and TRBJ2-2; 7 nucleotides line up with TRBD1. This CDR3 comprises 16 residues. Trimming took 2 bases from V and 0 from J; bases not matched to a gene: 3. Germline-derived CDR1 and CDR2 are SGHAT and FQNNGV. CDR3 amino acids: CASSLQDRPNTGELFF. CDR3 nucleotide sequence: TGTGCCAGCAGCTTACAGGACAGGCCGAACACCGGGGAGCTGTTTTTT.

This clone was seen once. The rearrangement uses TRBV4-1 and TRBJ1-1; D gene uncertain. There are 14 residues in the CDR3. Germline V CDR1 and CDR2: MGHRA, YSYEKL. V was pared by 1 base and J by 0 bases, with 6 bases between. Here the CDR3 DNA reads TGCGCCAGCAGCCAAGCAGGAATGAACACTGAAGCTTTCTTT. It specifies CASSQAGMNTEAFF.

The V and J genes are TRBV5-1 and TRBJ2-2; the match to TRBD2 covers 7 bases. CDR3 length: 16 residues. With 6 bases clipped from V and 4 bases from J, the junction kept 12 bases outside the gene matches. Germline-derived CDR1 and CDR2 are SGHRS and YFSETQ. CDR3: CASMVEAGRRTGELFF. CDR3 nucleotides: TGCGCCAGCATGGTTGAAGCGGGGCGTCGCACCGGGGAGCTGTTTTTT.